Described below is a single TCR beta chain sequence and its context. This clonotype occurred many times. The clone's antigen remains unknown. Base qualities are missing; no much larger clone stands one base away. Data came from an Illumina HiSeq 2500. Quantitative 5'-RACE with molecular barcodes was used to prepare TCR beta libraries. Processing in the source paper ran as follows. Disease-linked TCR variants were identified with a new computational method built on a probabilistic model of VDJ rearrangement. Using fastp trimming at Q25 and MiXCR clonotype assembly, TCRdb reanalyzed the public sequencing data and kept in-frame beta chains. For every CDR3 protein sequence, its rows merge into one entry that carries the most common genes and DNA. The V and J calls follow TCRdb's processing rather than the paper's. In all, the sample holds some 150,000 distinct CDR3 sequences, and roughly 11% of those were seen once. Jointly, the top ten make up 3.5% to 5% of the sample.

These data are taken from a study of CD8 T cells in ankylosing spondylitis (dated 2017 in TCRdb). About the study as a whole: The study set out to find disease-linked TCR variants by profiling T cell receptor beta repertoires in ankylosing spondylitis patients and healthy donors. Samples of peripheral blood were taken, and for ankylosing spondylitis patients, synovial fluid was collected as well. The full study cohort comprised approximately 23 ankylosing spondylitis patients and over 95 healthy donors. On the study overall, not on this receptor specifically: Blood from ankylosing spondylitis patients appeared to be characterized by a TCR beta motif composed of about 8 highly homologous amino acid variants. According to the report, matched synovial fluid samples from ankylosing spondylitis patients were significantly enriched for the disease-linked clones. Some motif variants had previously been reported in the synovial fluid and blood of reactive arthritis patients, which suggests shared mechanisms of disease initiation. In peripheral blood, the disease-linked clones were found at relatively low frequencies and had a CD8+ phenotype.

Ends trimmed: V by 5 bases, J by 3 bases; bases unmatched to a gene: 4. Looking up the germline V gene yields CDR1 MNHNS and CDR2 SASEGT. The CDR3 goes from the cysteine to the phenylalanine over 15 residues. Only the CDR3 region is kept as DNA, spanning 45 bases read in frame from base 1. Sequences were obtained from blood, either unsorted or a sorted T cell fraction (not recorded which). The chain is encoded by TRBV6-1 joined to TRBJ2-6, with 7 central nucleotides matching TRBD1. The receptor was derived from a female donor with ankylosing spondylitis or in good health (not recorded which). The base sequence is TGTGCCAGCAGTAGCCGACAGGGTGGGGCCAACGTCCTGACTTTC. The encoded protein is CASSSRQGGANVLTF.